This T cell receptor beta chain is from a study of identifying expanded T cells in peripheral blood. Repertoires were generated with immunoSEQ multiplex PCR, while TCRdb's copy carries only in-frame clones and drops some. The profile covers tens of thousands of clones, with 70% to 90% appearing a single time and roughly 4.5% taken by the ten largest. The study's findings and limits: Roughly 1.2 clones differed between technical replicates, versus approximately 16 and 19 over time. Across healthy donors, higher total template counts meant significantly greater approximately two-week count variance.

CDR1 and CDR2 from the germline V gene are MGHRA and YSYEKL. This CDR3 has 15 amino acids. J was trimmed by 10 bases and V by 0 bases; bases with no gene match: 6. Healthy donors had no documented immune events, such as infections, while sampled. A word on this clone: The antigen remains unidentified.

The chain carries TRBV4-1 and TRBJ1-6; the match to TRBD1 covers 7 bases. The clonotype originates from a person between 18 and 75 years old in good health. The sequenced material came from blood. CDR3 in DNA: TGCGCCAGCAGCCAAGAGTCAGCGACAGGGTCACCCCTCCACTTT. Its protein is CASSQESATGSPLHF.